Below, 5 T cell receptor beta chains from the same sample are listed, as sequenced in a study of blood T cells in healthy people across ages. PCR was performed a second time for about 7 to 11 cycles using a sample-barcoded 5' primer and a J-beta primer mix. TCRdb re-called the 5' RACE reads through MiXCR, storing one row per CDR3 protein. The sample has approximately 760,000 distinct CDR3 sequences, roughly 25% seen once. This sample was also put to use in a study of T cells of mothers and their children.

The sample comprised blood. These TCRs come from a boy between 10 and 17 years old in good health.

CDR3 amino acids: CASSREGQETQYF. CDR3 coding DNA: TGCGCCAGCAGCCGGGAGGGCCAGGAGACCCAGTACTTC. This chain joins TRBV4-1 and TRBJ2-5, with TRBD2 matching over 7 bases. Germline loops: CDR1 MGHRA, CDR2 YSYEKL. CDR3 length equals 13 residues. Trimming removed 4 bases from V and 5 bases from J; junction bases left unmatched: 4.

This clonotype was seen more than once but under ten times. The rearrangement uses TRBV5-8 and TRBJ2-5; 8 bases fit TRBD1. The DNA end favors TRBJ2-1, so the J call may be wrong. This CDR3 comprises 15 residues. Germline V CDR1 and CDR2: SGHTS, YDEGEE. The CDR3 region has the DNA TGTGCCAGCAGCTTGTTACAGGGGGACGCCAATGAGCAGTTCTTC. This sequence encodes CASSLLQGDANEQFF.

This chain uses TRBV5-1 with TRBJ2-7, with no clear D. The V and J ends lost 0 bases and 2 bases respectively, with 9 bases between them. Germline values: CDR1 SGHRS, CDR2 YFSETQ. This CDR3 comprises 14 residues. The DNA of the CDR3 is TGCGCCAGCAGCTTGGTAAAGGGAACCTACGAGCAGTACTTC. Protein product: CASSLVKGTYEQYF.

In this sample, this clonotype turned up a few times. V gene TRBV9 combines with J gene TRBJ2-3; unclear D gene. V lost 0 bases and J lost 5, with 4 bases in between. The CDR3 has 12 residues. CDR1 SGDLS and CDR2 YYNGEE come from the germline V gene. CDR3 region: CASSVERDTQYF. For the CDR3, the DNA is TGTGCCAGCAGCGTAGAGAGAGATACGCAGTATTTT.

This clonotype was detected only a few times. The chain uses TRBV29-1 and TRBJ2-5; D is perhaps TRBD1 (5 bases). Germline V lookup: CDR1 SQVTM, CDR2 ANQGSEA. V lost 0 bases and J 4 bases, leaving 12 bases between the germline ends. The CDR3 has 14 residues. The CDR3 region is CSVEDAGPLETQYF. DNA for the CDR3: TGCAGCGTTGAAGATGCAGGGCCCTTAGAGACCCAGTACTTC.